This is a list of T cell receptor beta chains from one sample in a study of cytomegalovirus exposure and HLA in healthy donors. Generated by immunoSEQ multiplex PCR, the TCRdb table keeps only in-frame clones and is missing some. The table includes 100,000 to 150,000 clones, roughly 78% detected once. The sequencing sample was made of PBMCs. The receptors derive from a man aged 25 to 40 in good health and CMV-seropositive. The CDR3 runs from the conserved cysteine through the conserved F or W. Each record gives: V gene, clone size, D gene, J gene, CDR3 DNA, CDR3 protein. The D gene is left open where the match is weak. Not all rows give a size; the values are once, few, many and, for expanded clones, a class.

>TRBV7-6|few|TRBD1|TRBJ1-2
TGTGCCAGCAGCCCCGGGACAGGGCATGATGGCTACACCTTC
CASSPGTGHDGYTF
>TRBV20-1|-|-|TRBJ2-5
TGCAGTGCTAGCCAGGTAGAGACCCAGTACTTC
CSASQVETQYF
>TRBV10-3|-|TRBD2|TRBJ2-7
TGTGCCATCAGTGAGCCGGGAGGCTACGAGCAGTACTTC
CAISEPGGYEQYF
>TRBV10-2|-|TRBD2|TRBJ2-3
TGCGCCAGCAGCGAGACTAGCGGGGGCCCCCGGGGCACAGATACGCAGTATTTT
CASSETSGGPRGTDTQYF
>TRBV14|few|-|TRBJ1-6
TGTGCCAGCAGCCAGGGGGCTGGGAATTCACCCCTCCACTTT
CASSQGAGNSPLHF
>TRBV7-3|-|TRBD2|TRBJ2-6
TGTGCCAGCAGCTTCGGGGGGGCTGGGGCCAACGTCCTGACTTTC
CASSFGGAGANVLTF
>TRBV29-1|-|TRBD1|TRBJ2-3
TGCAGCGTTGAAGGCAGGGGGCGAGCAGATACGCAGTATTTT
CSVEGRGRADTQYF
>TRBV9|-|TRBD1|TRBJ1-2
TGTGCCAGCAGCCCCCAGGGGGGCCCGAACTATGGCTACACCTTC
CASSPQGGPNYGYTF
>TRBV2|-|-|TRBJ1-2
TGTGCCAGCAGTGAAGTGGACACGACTAACTATGGCTACACCTTC
CASSEVDTTNYGYTF
>TRBV11-2|-|TRBD1|TRBJ1-3
TGTGCCAGCAGCCCCCAAAGGACAGGGATCTCTGGAAACACCATATATTTT
CASSPQRTGISGNTIYF
>TRBV4-1|few|TRBD2|TRBJ2-5
TGCGCCAGCAGCAGACTCTTAGCGGGGGAAAACCAAGAGACCCAGTACTTC
CASSRLLAGENQETQYF
>TRBV5-1|-|TRBD1|TRBJ1-1
TGCGCCAGCATTGGACAGGGGGCTGGCACTGAAGCTTTCTTT
CASIGQGAGTEAFF
>TRBV5-1|-|-|TRBJ2-7
TGCGCCAGCAGCCTAGATACAGGGCTACCCTACGAGCAGTACTTC
CASSLDTGLPYEQYF
>TRBV29-1|-|-|TRBJ2-5
TGCAGCGTTGTGGGCGCTCAGGGGGGAGAGACCCAGTACTTC
CSVVGAQGGETQYF
>TRBV9|few|-|TRBJ1-2
TGTGCCAGCAGCGTAAGTGGAGGCTATGGCTACACCTTC
CASSVSGGYGYTF
>TRBV4-2|-|-|TRBJ2-4
TGTGCCAGCAGCCAAGATCGAGGCGGGGTAGCTCAGTACTTC
CASSQDRGGVAQYF
>TRBV7-6|-|TRBD1|TRBJ1-5
TGTGCCAGCAGCTTGGGGACAGGGTCTCAGCCCCAGCATTTT
CASSLGTGSQPQHF
>TRBV5-1|once|TRBD1|TRBJ1-1
TGCGCCAGCAGCCGATTTACAGGGGCTAGAAACACTGAAGCTTTCTTT
CASSRFTGARNTEAFF
>TRBV4-1|-|-|TRBJ1-2
TGCGCCAGCAGCCAAGACGAAGGACATCGAATCTATGGCTACACCTTC
CASSQDEGHRIYGYTF
>TRBV7-8|-|-|TRBJ1-2
TGTGCCAGCAGCCGAGAGGACAGTAACTATGGCTACACCTTC
CASSREDSNYGYTF
>TRBV2|-|-|TRBJ1-1
TGTGCCAGCAGTGAGCCGATGGATCAGACAGTGAACACTGAAGCTTTCTTT
CASSEPMDQTVNTEAFF
>TRBV10-2|-|TRBD2|TRBJ2-2
TGCGCCAGCAGTTATCGACTAGCGGGGGCCGGGGAGCTGTTTTTT
CASSYRLAGAGELFF
>TRBV4-1|-|-|TRBJ2-7
TGCGCCAGCAGCCAAGGAAACGGGGGATACGAGCAGTACTTC
CASSQGNGGYEQYF
>TRBV21-1|-|-|TRBJ2-1
TGTGCCACCCGGGGGACTAGCGGGGACTACAATGAGCAGTTCTTC
CATRGTSGDYNEQFF
>TRBV7-8|-|TRBD1|TRBJ2-5
TGTGCCAGCAGCCCGGGGGACAGGCAAGAGACCCAGTACTTC
CASSPGDRQETQYF
>TRBV19|-|-|TRBJ1-6
TGTGCCAGTAGCCTGCAGGCGACTTCACCCCTCCACTTT
CASSLQATSPLHF
>TRBV29-1|-|-|TRBJ1-1
TGCAGCGTTGAAGATCAAGGGAGCACTGAAGCTTTCTTT
CSVEDQGSTEAFF
>TRBV7-3|-|-|TRBJ1-5
TGTGCCAGCAGCTTAAAGCAGGGTTTTAGCAATCAGCCCCAGCATTTT
CASSLKQGFSNQPQHF
>TRBV29-1|-|TRBD1|TRBJ1-2
TGCAGCGTCGAAGCGGGACAGGGAATAGGCTATGGCTACACCTTC
CSVEAGQGIGYGYTF
>TRBV6-4|-|TRBD1|TRBJ1-2
TGTGCCAGCAGCAGGGGGACGAACTATGGCTACACCTTC
CASSRGTNYGYTF
>TRBV19|-|TRBD1|TRBJ1-2
TGTGCCACCACACTCACAGGGGACGGAGACTATGGCTACACCTTC
CATTLTGDGDYGYTF
>TRBV19|-|-|TRBJ1-6
TGTGCCAGTAGTATGAGAAGTTCACCCCTCCACTTT
CASSMRSSPLHF
>TRBV27|-|-|TRBJ2-7
TGTGCCAGCAGTTGGAGGGGATCCGGGGGCGAGCAGTACTTC
CASSWRGSGGEQYF
>TRBV6-1|-|-|TRBJ1-5
TGTGCCAGCAGTCGCTCCTGGGGCTATCAGCCCCAGCATTTT
CASSRSWGYQPQHF
>TRBV5-6|-|TRBD1|TRBJ1-1
TGTGCCAGCAGCTTTCTGTCGACGGACAGGGATCCCACTGAAGCTTTCTTT
CASSFLSTDRDPTEAFF
>TRBV23-1|-|TRBD1|TRBJ2-2
TGCGCCAGCAGTCCCACGAGGGGGCTATACACCGGGGAGCTGTTTTTT
CASSPTRGLYTGELFF
>TRBV6-6|-|TRBD2|TRBJ2-1
TGTGCCAGCAGTTACCAGACTAGCGGGGATGAGCAGTTCTTC
CASSYQTSGDEQFF
>TRBV9|-|-|TRBJ1-3
TGTGCCAGCAGCGCCAGGGCAGGGTGGCACTCTGGAAACACCATATATTTT
CASSARAGWHSGNTIYF